A selection of T cell receptor beta chains follows, all from one sample in a study of cytomegalovirus exposure and HLA in healthy donors. Some clones are missing from TCRdb's copy, which holds only in-frame ones; the method was immunoSEQ multiplex PCR. The repertoire consists of about 150,000 clones, with less than 80% occurring once and the leading ten covering approximately 2.3%. Sample: PBMCs. Receptor source: a man aged 25-45 years in good health and CMV-seronegative. Each CDR3 is given with its conserved first and last residue. A D gene is named only where the DNA matches it firmly. Rows give clone size only sometimes, using once, few, many, or a class for an expanded clone.

j_gene | d_gene | len | abundance | v_gene | CDR3nt | CDR3aa
TRBJ2-6 | NA | 13 | NA | TRBV27 | TGTGCCAGCAGTTTTACTGGGGCCAACGTCCTGACTTTC | CASSFTGANVLTF
TRBJ1-2 | NA | 11 | once | TRBV6-1 | TGTGCCAGCAGCGAGGGAGGTGGCTACACCTTC | CASSEGGGYTF
TRBJ2-3 | TRBD2 | 15 | few | TRBV7-9 | TGTGCCAGCAGTGGACTAGCGGGGGGGAAAGATACGCAGTATTTT | CASSGLAGGKDTQYF
TRBJ1-5 | TRBD1 | 16 | NA | TRBV9 | TGTGCCAGCAGCACTGGGACAGGGGGTGGCAATCAGCCCCAGCATTTT | CASSTGTGGGNQPQHF
TRBJ1-1 | NA | 14 | NA | TRBV10-3 | TGTGCCATCAGTGAGTTACAGATGATAGCTGAAGCTTTCTTT | CAISELQMIAEAFF
TRBJ2-7 | NA | 15 | NA | TRBV29-1 | TGCAGCGTCGCCGGGTCCAAGAAGCTCAGCTACGAGCAGTACTTC | CSVAGSKKLSYEQYF
TRBJ2-1 | TRBD2 | 14 | NA | TRBV27 | TGTGCCAGCAGACCCACTAGCGGGGATCGTGAGCAGTTCTTC | CASRPTSGDREQFF
TRBJ1-3 | TRBD1 | 14 | NA | TRBV28 | TGTGCCAGCAGTCCCTCGGGACAGGGCCACACCATATATTTT | CASSPSGQGHTIYF
TRBJ2-5 | NA | 15 | NA | TRBV29-1 | TGCAGCGTTGAAGTTGGGCAGGGACGGGGGGAGACCCAGTACTTC | CSVEVGQGRGETQYF
TRBJ2-7 | NA | 13 | NA | TRBV25-1 | TGTGCCAGCAGTCCAGGGGAGTACCACGAGCAGTACTTC | CASSPGEYHEQYF
TRBJ1-4 | TRBD1 | 14 | NA | TRBV29-1 | TGCAGCGCCCTCCGACAGGGGGTAAATGAAAAACTGTTTTTT | CSALRQGVNEKLFF
TRBJ1-6 | TRBD1 | 15 | NA | TRBV7-2 | TGTGCCAGCAGCCTCGGGACAGGGGGTGGTTCACCCCTCCACTTT | CASSLGTGGGSPLHF
TRBJ2-7 | TRBD2 | 15 | NA | TRBV13 | TGTGCCAGCAGCCCCCGGACTAGCGGGGGGGCCGAGCAGTACTTC | CASSPRTSGGAEQYF
TRBJ2-1 | NA | 17 | NA | TRBV7-9 | TGTGCCAGCAGCCACGACCCCGGGACATACTCCTACAATGAGCAGTTCTTC | CASSHDPGTYSYNEQFF
TRBJ2-5 | TRBD1 | 15 | NA | TRBV11-3 | TGTGCCAGCAGTCCCGGGACAGGGGTTGGCGAGACCCAGTACTTC | CASSPGTGVGETQYF
TRBJ1-1 | TRBD1 | 16 | NA | TRBV9 | TGTGCCAGCAGCGTAGCCTCGGACAGGGGAAACACTGAAGCTTTCTTT | CASSVASDRGNTEAFF
TRBJ1-1 | NA | 13 | few | TRBV6-6 | TGTGCCAGCACCAGGACGGGAAACACTGAAGCTTTCTTT | CASTRTGNTEAFF
TRBJ2-5 | NA | 14 | NA | TRBV9 | TGTGCCAGCAGCGTAGGGTCAGTACAAGAGACCCAGTACTTC | CASSVGSVQETQYF
TRBJ2-4 | NA | 16 | few | TRBV4-1 | TGCGCCAGCAGCCAGGGATCTTCGGCTGGGGGGAACATTCAGTACTTC | CASSQGSSAGGNIQYF
TRBJ2-2 | NA | 16 | NA | TRBV21-1 | TGTGCCAGCAGTCAGGGACTAGCGGGGGGGCCCGGGGAGCTGTTTTTT | CASSQGLAGGPGELFF
TRBJ2-7 | TRBD1 | 12 | NA | TRBV30 | TGTGCCGGATGGACAGGCACCTACGAGCAGTACTTC | CAGWTGTYEQYF
TRBJ1-1 | NA | 11 | NA | TRBV20-1 | TGCAGTGCTAGGGCAGACACTGAAGCTTTCTTT | CSARADTEAFF
TRBJ2-1 | TRBD2 | 16 | NA | TRBV5-1 | TGCGCCAGCAGCCCAACCATAGCGGGGGTCTACAATGAGCAGTTCTTC | CASSPTIAGVYNEQFF
TRBJ1-1 | NA | 13 | NA | TRBV7-9 | TGTGCCAGCAGCTCAACCGAATCGGCTGAAGCTTTCTTT | CASSSTESAEAFF
TRBJ1-1 | NA | 14 | NA | TRBV19 | TGTGCCAGTAGTATAGCAACCAGGGGCACTGAAGCTTTCTTT | CASSIATRGTEAFF
TRBJ2-7 | NA | 15 | NA | TRBV6-5 | TGTGCCAGCAGGTCCTTCGGACAGACCTTCGCCGAGCAGTACTTC | CASRSFGQTFAEQYF
TRBJ1-5 | NA | 14 | few | TRBV5-6 | TGTGCCAGCAGCTCTAGGACAGAGAATCAGCCCCAGCATTTT | CASSSRTENQPQHF
TRBJ2-3 | NA | 14 | NA | TRBV9 | TGTGCCAGCACCCCAGGTCCTAGCACAGATACGCAGTATTTT | CASTPGPSTDTQYF
TRBJ1-2 | NA | 12 | once | TRBV5-6 | TGTGCCAGCAGCTCGACAGACTATGGCTACACCTTC | CASSSTDYGYTF
TRBJ2-5 | TRBD2 | 13 | few | TRBV7-9 | TGTGCCAGCAGCTCAGAGCGGGGAGAGACCCAGTACTTC | CASSSERGETQYF
TRBJ2-2 | TRBD1 | 14 | NA | TRBV10-3 | TGTGCCATCAGCCGGGACAGTTACACCGGGGAGCTGTTTTTT | CAISRDSYTGELFF
TRBJ2-7 | NA | 16 | NA | TRBV4-1 | TGCGCCAGCAGCCAAGGATCAGGGGTAATATTTAACGAGCAGTACTTC | CASSQGSGVIFNEQYF
TRBJ1-1 | TRBD1 | 14 | NA | TRBV5-1 | TGCGCCAGCTATCCGGGACAGGGGGCCACTGAAGCTTTCTTT | CASYPGQGATEAFF
TRBJ1-1 | NA | 14 | NA | TRBV14 | TGTGCCAGCAGCCAACAGGGAAGGCACACTGAAGCTTTCTTT | CASSQQGRHTEAFF
TRBJ2-5 | NA | 13 | NA | TRBV5-6 | TGTGCCAGCAGCTGGGGAGTTATGGAGACCCAGTACTTC | CASSWGVMETQYF
TRBJ1-2 | TRBD1 | 15 | NA | TRBV5-4 | TGTGCCAGCAGCTTGGCAGGGGACAGGGGGCATGGCTACACCTTC | CASSLAGDRGHGYTF
TRBJ2-3 | NA | 18 | NA | TRBV30 | TGTGCCTGGGCGCCCCAATGTTTAATCTGTTATTATGGAGATACGCAGTATTTT | CAWAPQCLICYYGDTQYF
TRBJ2-7 | TRBD1 | 16 | NA | TRBV28 | TGTGCCAGCAGTGTTCCCCGGGACAGGAGGTGGGGTGAGCAGTACTTC | CASSVPRDRRWGEQYF
TRBJ2-2 | NA | 13 | NA | TRBV18 | TGTGCCAGCTCACCAAGGGGGATCGGGGAGCTGTTTTTT | CASSPRGIGELFF
TRBJ2-7 | TRBD1 | 15 | NA | TRBV28 | TGTGCCAGCAGGTCCGGGACAGGGGGAGCCTACGAGCAGTACTTC | CASRSGTGGAYEQYF
TRBJ2-2 | NA | 15 | few | TRBV7-8 | TGTGCCAGCAGCTTAATGGGGGGGAACACCGGGGAGCTGTTTTTT | CASSLMGGNTGELFF
TRBJ2-5 | TRBD1 | 14 | NA | TRBV7-9 | TGTGCCAGCAGCCCTGGACAGGGGATAAAGACCCAGTACTTC | CASSPGQGIKTQYF
TRBJ2-3 | NA | 16 | NA | TRBV5-4 | TGTGCCAGCAGCCCACGGGCAGGGGTGAGCACAGATACGCAGTATTTT | CASSPRAGVSTDTQYF
TRBJ2-1 | NA | 12 | once | TRBV2 | TGTGCCAGCAGACAACAGGGTAATGAGCAGTTCTTC | CASRQQGNEQFF
TRBJ2-7 | NA | 13 | NA | TRBV27 | TGTGCCAGCAGTTATCGGAGCTCCTACGAGCAGTACTTC | CASSYRSSYEQYF
TRBJ2-7 | TRBD2 | 15 | few | TRBV6-1 | TGTGCCAGCAACCCCCGGACTAGCGCGGGATACGAGCAGTACTTC | CASNPRTSAGYEQYF